This TCR beta chain was obtained from a study of blood T cell repertoires in COVID-19. Background on the study: Samples came from the United States, Italy and Spain, spanning acute and convalescent COVID-19. Sample material is recorded as cDNA or gDNA derived from T cells, B-cell-depleted T cells, or PBMCs.

Some clones are missing from TCRdb's copy, which holds only in-frame ones; the method was immunoSEQ multiplex PCR. The table shows 200,000 to 250,000 clones, with more than 70% occurring only once. The germline V and J ends were trimmed by 1 base and 9 bases, with 7 bases remaining between them. The CDR3 runs 13 residues. Looked up from germline, CDR1 is SGHNT and CDR2 is YENEEA. The clonotype was recovered from a woman older than 75 with COVID-19, enrolled during active disease. The V gene is TRBV11-3, the J gene TRBJ1-6, with D unresolved. The specimen sequenced was peripheral blood. The CDR3 reads CASSLVTGSPLHF. CDR3 DNA sequence: TGTGCCAGCAGCTTAGTTACGGGTTCACCCCTCCACTTT.